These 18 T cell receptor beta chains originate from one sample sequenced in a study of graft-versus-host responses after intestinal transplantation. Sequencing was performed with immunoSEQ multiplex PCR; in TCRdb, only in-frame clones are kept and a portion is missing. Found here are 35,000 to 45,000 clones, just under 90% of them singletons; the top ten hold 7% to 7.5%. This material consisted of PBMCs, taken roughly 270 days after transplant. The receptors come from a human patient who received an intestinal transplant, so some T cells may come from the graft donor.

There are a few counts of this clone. Here the CDR3 reads CASRKEGSYNSPLHF. CDR3 coding DNA: TGTGCCAGCAGGAAGGAGGGGTCATATAATTCACCCCTCCACTTT. This rearrangement joins TRBV6-6 to TRBJ1-6; D is perhaps TRBD1 (5 bases). Trimming took off 6 bases at V and 4 bases at J, with 13 bases between the two ends. The CDR3 extends over 15 amino acids. Germline V gene lookup returns CDR1 MNHNY and CDR2 SVGAGI (reference sequence).

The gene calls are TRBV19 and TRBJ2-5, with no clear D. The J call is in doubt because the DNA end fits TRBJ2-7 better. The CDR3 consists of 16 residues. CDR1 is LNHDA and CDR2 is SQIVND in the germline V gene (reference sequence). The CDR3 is CASSIFWAGTHLEQYF. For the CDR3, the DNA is TGTGCCAGTAGTATTTTCTGGGCAGGAACCCACCTCGAGCAGTACTTC.

CDR3 DNA: TGTGCCAGCAGTTCATCGTCGGGGTTCAAGACCTTC. It codes for CASSSSSGFKTF. V gene TRBV6-6 combines with J gene TRBJ1-2; D not resolved. Germline V CDR1 and CDR2: MNHNY, SVGAGI (reference sequence). V lost 4 bases to trimming and J lost 14 bases, with 17 bases between them. There are 12 residues in the CDR3.

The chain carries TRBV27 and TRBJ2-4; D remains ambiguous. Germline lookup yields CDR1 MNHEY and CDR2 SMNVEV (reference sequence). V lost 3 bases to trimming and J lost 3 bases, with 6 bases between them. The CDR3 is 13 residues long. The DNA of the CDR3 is TGTGCCAGCAGTTTCGGGTACAAAAACATTCAGTACTTC. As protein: CASSFGYKNIQYF.

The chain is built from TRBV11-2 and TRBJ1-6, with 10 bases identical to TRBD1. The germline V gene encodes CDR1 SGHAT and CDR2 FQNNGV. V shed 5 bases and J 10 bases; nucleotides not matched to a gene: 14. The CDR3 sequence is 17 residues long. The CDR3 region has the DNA TGTGCCAGCAGCACATTAGGGACAGGGGAAGGAGGATCACCCCTCCACTTT. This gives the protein CASSTLGTGEGGSPLHF.

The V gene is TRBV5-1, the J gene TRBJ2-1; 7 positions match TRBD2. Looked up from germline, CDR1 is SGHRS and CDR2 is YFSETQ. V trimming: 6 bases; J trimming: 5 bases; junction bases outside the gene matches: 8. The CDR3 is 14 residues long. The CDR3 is CASKGRGIDNEQFF. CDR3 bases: TGCGCCAGCAAAGGGCGGGGGATTGACAATGAGCAGTTCTTC.

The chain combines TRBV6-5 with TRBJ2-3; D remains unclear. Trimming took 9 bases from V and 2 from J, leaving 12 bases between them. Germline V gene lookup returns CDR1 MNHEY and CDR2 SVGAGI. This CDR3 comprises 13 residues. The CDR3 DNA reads TGTGCCAGGCAGGATGGGGACACAGATACGCAGTATTTT. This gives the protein CARQDGDTDTQYF.

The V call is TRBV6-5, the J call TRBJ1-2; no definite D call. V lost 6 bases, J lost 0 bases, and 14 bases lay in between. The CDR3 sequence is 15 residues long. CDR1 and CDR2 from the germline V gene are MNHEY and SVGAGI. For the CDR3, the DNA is TGTGCCAGCAGCCGTCTCGACACGGCTAACTATGGCTACACCTTC. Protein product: CASSRLDTANYGYTF.

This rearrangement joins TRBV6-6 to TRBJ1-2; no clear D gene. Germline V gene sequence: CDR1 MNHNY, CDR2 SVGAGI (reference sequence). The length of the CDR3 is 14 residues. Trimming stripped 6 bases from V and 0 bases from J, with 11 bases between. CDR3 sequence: CASRVQAANYGYTF. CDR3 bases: TGTGCCAGCAGGGTACAAGCAGCTAACTATGGCTACACCTTC.

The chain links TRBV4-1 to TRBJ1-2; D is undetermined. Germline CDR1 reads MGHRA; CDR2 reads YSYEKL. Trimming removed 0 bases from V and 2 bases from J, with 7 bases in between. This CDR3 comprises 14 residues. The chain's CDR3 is CASSQDRVNYGYTF. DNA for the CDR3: TGCGCCAGCAGCCAAGATCGCGTGAACTATGGCTACACCTTC.

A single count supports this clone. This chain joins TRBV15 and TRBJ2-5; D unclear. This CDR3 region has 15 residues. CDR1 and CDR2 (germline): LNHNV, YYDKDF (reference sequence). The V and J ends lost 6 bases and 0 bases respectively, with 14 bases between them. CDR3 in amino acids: CATRSRTEHQETQYF. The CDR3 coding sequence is TGTGCCACCAGGTCCCGAACAGAACACCAAGAGACCCAGTACTTC.

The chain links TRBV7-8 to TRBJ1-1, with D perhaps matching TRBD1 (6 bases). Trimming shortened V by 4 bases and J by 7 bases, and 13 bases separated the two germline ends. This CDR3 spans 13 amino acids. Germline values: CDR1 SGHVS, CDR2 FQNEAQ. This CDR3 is CASSSSGGGEAFF. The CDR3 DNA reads TGTGCCAGCAGCTCCTCAGGAGGGGGTGAAGCTTTCTTT.

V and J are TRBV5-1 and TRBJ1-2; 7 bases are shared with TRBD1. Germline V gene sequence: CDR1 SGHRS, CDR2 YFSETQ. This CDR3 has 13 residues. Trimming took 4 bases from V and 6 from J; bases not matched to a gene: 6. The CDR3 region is CASSRRGSDGYTF. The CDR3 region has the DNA TGCGCCAGCAGCCGCAGGGGGTCGGATGGCTACACCTTC.

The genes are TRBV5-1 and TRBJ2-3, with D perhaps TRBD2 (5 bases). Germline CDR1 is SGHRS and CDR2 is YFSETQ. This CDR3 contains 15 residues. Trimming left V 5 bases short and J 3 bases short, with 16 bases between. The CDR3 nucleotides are TGCGCCAGCAGGGAGGCGGGTGGCGTGACAGATACGCAGTATTTT. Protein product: CASREAGGVTDTQYF.

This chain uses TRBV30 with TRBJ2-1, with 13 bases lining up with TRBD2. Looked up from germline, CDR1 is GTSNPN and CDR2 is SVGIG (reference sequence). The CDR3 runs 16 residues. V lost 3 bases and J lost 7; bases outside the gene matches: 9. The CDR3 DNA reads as TGTGCCTGGAGCCGCGCGCGGACTAGCGGGGGAAATGAGCAGTTCTTC. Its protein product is CAWSRARTSGGNEQFF.

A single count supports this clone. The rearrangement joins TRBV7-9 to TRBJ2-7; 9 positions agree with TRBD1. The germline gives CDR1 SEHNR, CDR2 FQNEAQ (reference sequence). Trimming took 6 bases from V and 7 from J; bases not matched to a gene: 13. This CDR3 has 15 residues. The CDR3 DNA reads TGTGCCAGCAGTCACCGGGACAGGGTTTTGAAAGAGCAGTACTTC. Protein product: CASSHRDRVLKEQYF.

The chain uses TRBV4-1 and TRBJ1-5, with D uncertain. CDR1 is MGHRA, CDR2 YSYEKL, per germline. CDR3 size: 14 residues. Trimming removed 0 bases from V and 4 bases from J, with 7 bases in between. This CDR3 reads CASSQESENQPQHF. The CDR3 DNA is TGCGCCAGCAGCCAAGAGTCAGAGAATCAGCCCCAGCATTTT.

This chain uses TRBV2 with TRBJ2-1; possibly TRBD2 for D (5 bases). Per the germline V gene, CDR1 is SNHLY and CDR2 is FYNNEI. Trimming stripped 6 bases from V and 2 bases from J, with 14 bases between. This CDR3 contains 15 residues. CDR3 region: CASRSGLETYNEQFF. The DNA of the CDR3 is TGTGCCAGCAGATCTGGACTGGAGACCTACAATGAGCAGTTCTTC. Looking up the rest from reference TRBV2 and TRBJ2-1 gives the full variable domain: EPEVTQTPSHQVTQMGQEVILRCVPISNHLYFYWYRQILGQKVEFLVSFYNNEISEKSEIFDDQFSVERPDGSNFTLKIRSTKLEDSAMYFCASRSGLETYNEQFFGPGTRLTVL.